The clone carrying this TCR beta chain was detected a few times. What it binds is not known. The data stem from a study of blood T cells in healthy people across ages. Study observations and caveats: Fewer expanded clones and more diversity marked long-lived versus aged donors.

Peripheral blood samples of 7.5 to 10 milliliters were drawn from each donor. Sample-barcoded 5' priming and a J-beta primer mix drove a second PCR of roughly 6 to 12 cycles. A template-switch adaptor with 12 random nucleotides tagged each cDNA molecule. TCRdb re-analysed the 5' RACE reads in MiXCR, keeping a single row per CDR3 protein. In the table there are 1.5 million to 2 million distinct CDR3 sequences, around half of which are singletons. V lost 0 bases, J lost 6 bases, and 7 bases stayed unmatched. From germline, CDR1 is DFQATT and CDR2 SNEGSKA (reference sequence). The length of the CDR3 is 15 residues.

The receptor's source is a woman aged 40 to 50 in good health. The rearrangement links TRBV20-1 to TRBJ2-4; TRBD1 agrees at 8 bases. The sequencing sample was made of blood. The CDR3 DNA sequence: TGCAGTGCTAGAGACCCCGGGACAGGCCGAAACATTCAGTACTTC. The encoded protein is CSARDPGTGRNIQYF.